This T cell receptor beta chain was identified in a study of blood T cells in healthy people across ages. General study findings and limits: Underestimates were what the diversity estimates from one million T cells were considered to be.

The CDR3 runs 12 residues. Germline CDR1 and CDR2: SNHLY and FYNNEI. Donor samples were obtained from healthy Caucasian individuals from Russia, aged about 6 to 100. In the case of this clonotype: What it binds is unknown.

Then a second PCR, running roughly 7 to 11 cycles, was carried out with a sample-barcoded 5' primer and a J-beta primer mix. TCRdb reanalysed the 5' RACE reads using MiXCR and keeps one entry per CDR3 protein. The data show about 1.5 million distinct CDR3 sequences, with less than 45% seen just once and over 3.5% held by the top ten. The TCR was taken from a woman between 18 and 30 years old in good health. The chain recombines TRBV2 with TRBJ2-7, with D possibly matching TRBD1 (5 bases). Near its end, the DNA agrees better with TRBJ2-1, so the J call may be wrong. Sequenced input: blood. CDR3 sequence (DNA): TGTGCCAGCAGGACAGAAACCTACGAGCAGTTCTTC. Amino acids: CASRTETYEQFF.